This T cell receptor (beta chain) was captured in a study of T cell changes during pregnancy in multiple sclerosis. This CDR3 is built from 15 residues. Germline values: CDR1 SGHRS, CDR2 YFSETQ. Trimming shortened V by 0 bases and J by 7 bases, and 14 bases separated the two germline ends. Sequenced by immunoSEQ multiplex PCR; TCRdb stores in-frame clones only, minus some. The profile shows over 90,000 clones, approximately 94% of them singletons. V is TRBV5-1 and J is TRBJ1-5; D call uncertain. The TCR sequence derives from a female donor with multiple sclerosis, enrolled in a pregnancy study. This material consisted of peripheral blood, taken after pregnancy. CDR3 coding DNA: TGCGCCAGCAGCTTGGTGGGGAGGCCTGGCCAGCCCCAGCATTTT. This codes for CASSLVGRPGQPQHF. Supplemented by reference TRBV5-1 and TRBJ1-5, the full variable domain reads KAGVTQTPRYLIKTRGQQVTLSCSPISGHRSVSWYQQTPGQGLQFLFEYFSETQRNKGNFPGRFSGRQFSNSRSEMNVSTLELGDSALYLCASSLVGRPGQPQHFGDGTRLSIL.